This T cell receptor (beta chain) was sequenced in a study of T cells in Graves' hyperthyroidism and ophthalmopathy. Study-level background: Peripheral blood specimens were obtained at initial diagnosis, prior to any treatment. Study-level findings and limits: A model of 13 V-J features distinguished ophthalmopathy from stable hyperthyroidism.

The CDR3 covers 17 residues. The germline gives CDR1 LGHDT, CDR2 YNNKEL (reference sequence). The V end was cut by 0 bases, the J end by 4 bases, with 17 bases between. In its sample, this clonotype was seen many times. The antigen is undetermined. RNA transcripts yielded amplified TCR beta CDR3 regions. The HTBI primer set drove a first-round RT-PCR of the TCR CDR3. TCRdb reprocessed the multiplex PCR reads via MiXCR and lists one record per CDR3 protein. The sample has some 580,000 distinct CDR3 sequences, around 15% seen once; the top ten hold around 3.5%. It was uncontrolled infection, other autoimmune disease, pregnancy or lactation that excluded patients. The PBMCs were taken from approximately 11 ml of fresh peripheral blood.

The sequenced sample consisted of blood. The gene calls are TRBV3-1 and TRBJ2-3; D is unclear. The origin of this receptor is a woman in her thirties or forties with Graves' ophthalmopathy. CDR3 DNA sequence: TGTGCCAGCAGCCAAGATTGGGGTAGTGTTGAGGCAGATACGCAGTATTTT. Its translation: CASSQDWGSVEADTQYF.